The entry below describes one T cell receptor beta chain. The sample originates from a study of blood T cell repertoires in COVID-19. Looking at the study overall: The United States, Italy and Spain provided the acute and convalescent COVID-19 samples. Nucleic acid was either cDNA or gDNA, and it came from T cells, B-cell-depleted T cells, or PBMCs.

Original data processing: Amplification from reference gene primers served as the basis for estimated nucleated cell counts. TCRdb's copy holds only in-frame clones and misses some; the assay was immunoSEQ multiplex PCR. V and J calls and clone size come straight from that table; D and trimming were deduced from the DNA. The sample lists more than 200,000 clones; over 70% were seen once. The TCR was taken from a man between 40 and 49 years old with acute or convalescent COVID-19. Sequenced sample: peripheral blood.

The CDR3 sequence is CASSPEREEAFF. The CDR3 DNA reads TGTGCCAGCTCACCCGAAAGGGAGGAAGCTTTCTTT. The chain is built from TRBV18 and TRBJ1-1, with D uncertain. The CDR3 loop spans 12 amino acids. In germline, CDR1 is KGHSH, CDR2 LQKENI. The V and J ends lost 3 bases and 8 bases respectively, with 10 bases between them.